This T cell receptor beta chain was found in a study of blood T cell repertoires in COVID-19. The assay was immunoSEQ multiplex PCR, and TCRdb's table has in-frame clones only and misses some. This sample carries some 150,000 clones, more than 70% of them seen once, and the ten largest clones take 1.5% to 2%. The CDR3 sequence is 14 residues long. Germline CDR1 reads SGHAT; CDR2 reads FQNNGV. Deletions cut 4 bases from V and 5 bases from J, with 14 bases between. The source of this sequence is a human donor in a cohort sampled during active COVID-19. What was sequenced was peripheral blood. This chain uses TRBV11-2 with TRBJ1-1; a possible D gene is TRBD1 (5 bases). CDR3 nucleotide sequence: TGTGCCAGCAGCTCGATCCTCAGGGAAACTGAAGCTTTCTTT. This gives the protein CASSSILRETEAFF.